This is a list of T cell receptor beta chains from one sample in a study of T-cell memory formation after mild COVID-19. TCRdb itself ran the 5' RACE reads through MiXCR, one entry per CDR3 protein. The top ten clones hold about 3.8% of a sample with about 200,000 distinct CDR3 sequences, 9.5% of them seen once. Sequenced material: PBMCs or a T cell subset sorted from them (not recorded which). The source is a man in his late teens or twenties who had mild COVID-19 (a few samples of this study predate the infection). Cell type and time point are not known. Each CDR3 is given with its conserved first and last residue. Fields, in order: CDR3 length, J gene, V gene, clone size, D gene, CDR3 protein, CDR3 DNA. D genes are given only for firm matches. Not all rows give a size; the values are once, few, many and, for expanded clones, a class.

15	TRBJ2-1	TRBV6-5	-	-	CASRKGGSPYNEQFF	TGTGCCAGCAGGAAGGGGGGCTCCCCCTACAATGAGCAGTTCTTC
12	TRBJ2-2	TRBV3-1	few	-	CASSRRRRELFF	TGTGCCAGCAGCCGCCGCCGCCGGGAGCTGTTTTTT
14	TRBJ1-2	TRBV24-1	many	TRBD1	CATSDQTGGYGYTF	TGTGCCACCAGTGATCAGACAGGGGGCTATGGCTACACCTTC
11	TRBJ2-1	TRBV7-9	many	-	CASSPDNEQFF	TGTGCCAGCAGCCCTGACAATGAGCAGTTCTTC
15	TRBJ2-3	TRBV7-2	few	TRBD2	CASSLSGGRSDTQYF	TGTGCCAGCAGCTTATCGGGGGGGCGGTCAGATACGCAGTATTTT
14	TRBJ2-3	TRBV12-3/TRBV12-4	many	-	CASTLLGLTDTQYF	TGTGCCAGCACTTTACTAGGTCTCACAGATACGCAGTATTTT
13	TRBJ1-2	TRBV7-2	once	TRBD1	CASSQTGYYGYTF	TGTGCCAGCAGCCAGACAGGGTACTATGGCTACACCTTC
17	TRBJ2-1	TRBV5-1	-	TRBD1	CASSLALGGQAYNEQFF	TGCGCCAGCAGCTTGGCCCTGGGGGGACAGGCCTACAATGAGCAGTTCTTC
14	TRBJ1-1	TRBV6-5	few	-	CASSLRQANTEAFF	TGTGCCAGCAGTTTGAGACAGGCGAACACTGAAGCTTTCTTT
14	TRBJ2-3	TRBV5-1	many	-	CASSLYPGLGTQYF	TGCGCCAGCAGCTTGTATCCAGGGCTGGGTACGCAGTATTTT
15	TRBJ2-3	TRBV11-3	many	TRBD2	CASSPTSGATDTQYF	TGTGCCAGCAGCCCTACTAGCGGGGCAACAGATACGCAGTATTTT
14	TRBJ2-5	TRBV12-3/TRBV12-4	many	-	CASSAGPHQETQYF	TGTGCCAGCAGCGCAGGACCTCACCAAGAGACCCAGTACTTC
16	TRBJ1-2	TRBV7-2	many	-	CASSLGGGRNSYGYTF	TGTGCCAGCAGCTTAGGTGGGGGGCGCAATAGCTATGGCTACACCTTC
14	TRBJ1-5	TRBV4-2	many	-	CASSQDGPRQPQHF	TGTGCCAGCAGCCAAGACGGGCCGCGTCAGCCCCAGCATTTT
17	TRBJ1-3	TRBV5-1	-	-	CASSLSPLGVSGNTIYF	TGCGCCAGCAGCTTGTCACCCCTCGGTGTCTCTGGAAACACCATATATTTT
15	TRBJ2-2	TRBV7-2	few	-	CASSLDSWYTGELFF	TGTGCCAGCAGCTTAGATAGCTGGTACACCGGGGAGCTGTTTTTT
15	TRBJ1-6	TRBV6-5	few	TRBD1	CASSYGGTGHSPLHF	TGTGCCAGCAGTTACGGGGGGACAGGGCATTCACCCCTCCACTTT
14	TRBJ1-2	TRBV12-3/TRBV12-4	-	TRBD1	CASSPDRGRAGYTF	TGTGCCAGCAGTCCGGACAGGGGGCGAGCCGGCTACACCTTC
16	TRBJ2-7	TRBV9	-	-	CASSVGLAGATYEQYF	TGTGCCAGCAGCGTAGGACTCGCGGGGGCCACCTACGAGCAGTACTTC
14	TRBJ2-7	TRBV25-1	-	-	CASSEWGSSYEQYF	TGTGCCAGCAGTGAATGGGGGAGCTCCTACGAGCAGTACTTC
13	TRBJ1-1	TRBV5-1	few	-	CASSDDAVTEAFF	TGCGCCAGCAGCGACGACGCGGTCACTGAAGCTTTCTTT
14	TRBJ1-4	TRBV2	-	-	CASSEITTNEKLFF	TGTGCCAGCAGTGAAATAACAACTAATGAAAAACTGTTTTTT
13	TRBJ2-5	TRBV6-5	few	-	CASSQSLEETQYF	TGTGCCAGCAGCCAGAGTTTGGAAGAGACCCAGTACTTC
13	TRBJ1-2	TRBV12-5	-	-	CASGQDSFYGYTF	TGTGCTAGTGGCCAGGACAGCTTTTATGGCTACACCTTC
12	TRBJ2-1	TRBV6-2/TRBV6-3	many	TRBD2	CAIAGGYNEQFF	TGTGCCATCGCGGGGGGCTACAATGAGCAGTTCTTC
14	TRBJ1-1	TRBV27	-	-	CASSTRTANTEAFF	TGTGCCAGCAGCACCCGGACAGCGAACACTGAAGCTTTCTTT
14	TRBJ2-1	TRBV5-1	-	TRBD2	CASSLVASGNEQFF	TGCGCCAGCAGCTTGGTGGCTAGCGGGAATGAGCAGTTCTTC
14	TRBJ2-7	TRBV20-1	few	TRBD1	CSAADRVIKSEQYF	TGCAGTGCTGCCGACAGGGTAATTAAGAGCGAGCAGTACTTC
15	TRBJ2-2	TRBV5-1	few	-	CASSLERSNTGELFF	TGCGCCAGCAGCTTGGAGCGGTCGAACACCGGGGAGCTGTTTTTT
11	TRBJ2-1	TRBV7-2	-	-	CASSLMNEQFF	TGTGCCAGCAGCTTAATGAATGAGCAGTTCTTC
15	TRBJ2-5	TRBV15	many	-	CATSRDQGGWETQYF	TGTGCCACCAGCAGAGATCAGGGAGGTTGGGAGACCCAGTACTTC
17	TRBJ2-7	TRBV25-1	few	-	CASSGWLGTGSSYEQYF	TGTGCCAGCAGTGGATGGTTGGGGACGGGAAGCTCCTACGAGCAGTACTTC
14	TRBJ2-5	TRBV29-1	few	-	CSVVWATGGWTQYF	TGCAGCGTTGTGTGGGCGACAGGTGGCTGGACCCAGTACTTC
14	TRBJ1-2	TRBV7-8	-	-	CASSLSEASYGYTF	TGTGCCAGCAGCCTTTCCGAGGCGTCCTATGGCTACACCTTC